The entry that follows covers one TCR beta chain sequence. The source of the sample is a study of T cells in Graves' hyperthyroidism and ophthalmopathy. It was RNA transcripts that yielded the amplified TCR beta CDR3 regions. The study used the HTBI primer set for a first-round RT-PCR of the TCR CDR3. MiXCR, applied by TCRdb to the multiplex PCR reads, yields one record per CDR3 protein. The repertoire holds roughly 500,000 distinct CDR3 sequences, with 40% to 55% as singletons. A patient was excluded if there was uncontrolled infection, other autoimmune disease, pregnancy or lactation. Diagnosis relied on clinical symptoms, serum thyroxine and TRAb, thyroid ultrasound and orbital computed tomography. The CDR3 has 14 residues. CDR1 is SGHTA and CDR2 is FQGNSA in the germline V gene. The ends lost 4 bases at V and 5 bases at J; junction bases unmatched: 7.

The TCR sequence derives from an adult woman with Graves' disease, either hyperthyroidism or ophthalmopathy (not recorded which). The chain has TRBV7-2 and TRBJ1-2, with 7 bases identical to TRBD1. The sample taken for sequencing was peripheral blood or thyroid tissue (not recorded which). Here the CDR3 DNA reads TGTGCCAGCAGCTCACGACAGGGCATATATGGCTACACCTTC. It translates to CASSSRQGIYGYTF.